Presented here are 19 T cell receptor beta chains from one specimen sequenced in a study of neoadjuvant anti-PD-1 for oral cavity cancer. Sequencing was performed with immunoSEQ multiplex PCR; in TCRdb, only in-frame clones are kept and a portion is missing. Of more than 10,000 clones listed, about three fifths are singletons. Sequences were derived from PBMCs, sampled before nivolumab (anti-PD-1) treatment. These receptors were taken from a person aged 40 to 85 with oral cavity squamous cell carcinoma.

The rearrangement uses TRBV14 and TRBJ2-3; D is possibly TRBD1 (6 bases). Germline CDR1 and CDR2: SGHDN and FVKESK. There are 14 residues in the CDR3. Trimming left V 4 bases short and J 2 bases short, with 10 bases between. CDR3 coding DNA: TGTGCCAGCAGCCTCGGACAGATCACAGATACGCAGTATTTT. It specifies CASSLGQITDTQYF. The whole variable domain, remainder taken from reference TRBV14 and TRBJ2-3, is EAGVTQFPSHSVIEKGQTVTLRCDPISGHDNLYWYRRVMGKEIKFLLHFVKESKQDESGMPNNRFLAERTGGTYSTLKVQPAELEDSGVYFCASSLGQITDTQYFGPGTRLTVL.

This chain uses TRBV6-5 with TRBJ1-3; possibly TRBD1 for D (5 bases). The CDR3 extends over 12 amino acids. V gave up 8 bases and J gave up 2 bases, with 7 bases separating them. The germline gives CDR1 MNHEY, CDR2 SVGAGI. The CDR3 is CASSGTGNTIYF. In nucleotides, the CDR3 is TGTGCCAGCTCAGGGACTGGAAACACCATATATTTT.

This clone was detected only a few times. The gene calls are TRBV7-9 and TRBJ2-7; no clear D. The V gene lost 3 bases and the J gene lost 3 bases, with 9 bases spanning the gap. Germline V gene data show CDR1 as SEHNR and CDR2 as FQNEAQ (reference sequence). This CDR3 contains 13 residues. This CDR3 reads CASSFFQFYEQYF. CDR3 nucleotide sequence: TGTGCCAGCAGCTTTTTTCAATTCTACGAGCAGTACTTC.

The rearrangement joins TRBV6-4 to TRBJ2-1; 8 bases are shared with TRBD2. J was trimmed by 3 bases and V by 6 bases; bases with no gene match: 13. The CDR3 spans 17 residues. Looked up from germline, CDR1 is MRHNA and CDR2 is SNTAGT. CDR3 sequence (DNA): TGTGCCAGCAGCCCGATGGGCGGGGGGCAATACTACAATGAGCAGTTCTTC. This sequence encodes CASSPMGGGQYYNEQFF.

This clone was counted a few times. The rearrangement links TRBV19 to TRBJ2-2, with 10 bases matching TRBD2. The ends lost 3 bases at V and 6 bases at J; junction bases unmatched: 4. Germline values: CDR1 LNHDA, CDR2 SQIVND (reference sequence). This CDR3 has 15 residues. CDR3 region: CASSILAGVSGELFF. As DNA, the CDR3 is TGTGCCAGTAGTATCCTAGCGGGAGTCTCCGGGGAGCTGTTTTTT.

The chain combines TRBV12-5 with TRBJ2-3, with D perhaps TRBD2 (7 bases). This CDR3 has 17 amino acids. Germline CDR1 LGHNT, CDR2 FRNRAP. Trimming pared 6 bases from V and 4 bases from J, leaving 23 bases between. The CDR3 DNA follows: TGTGCTAGTGGCCCCGGGGGCGGGGGCAGGAGGGCAGATACGCAGTATTTT. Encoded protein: CASGPGGGGRRADTQYF.

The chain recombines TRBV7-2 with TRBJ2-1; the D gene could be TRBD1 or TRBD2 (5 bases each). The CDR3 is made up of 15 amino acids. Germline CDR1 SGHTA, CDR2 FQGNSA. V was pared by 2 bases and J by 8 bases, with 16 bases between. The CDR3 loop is CASSLRDPLTYEQFF. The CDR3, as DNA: TGTGCCAGCAGCTTAAGGGACCCACTCACGTATGAGCAGTTCTTC.

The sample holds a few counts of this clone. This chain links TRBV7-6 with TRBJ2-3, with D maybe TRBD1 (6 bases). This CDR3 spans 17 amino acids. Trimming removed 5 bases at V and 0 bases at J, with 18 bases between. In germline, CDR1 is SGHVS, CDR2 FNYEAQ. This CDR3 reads CASSPPRARGSTDTQYF. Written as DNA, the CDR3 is TGTGCCAGCAGCCCCCCCCGGGCCAGGGGTAGCACAGATACGCAGTATTTT.

The CDR3 nucleotides are TGTGCCAGCAGCTATAAGGGATGGAGGGAAATGAACACTGAAGCTTTCTTT. Translation: CASSYKGWREMNTEAFF. The chain has TRBV5-6 and TRBJ1-1; D uncertain. V gave up 3 bases and J gave up 0 bases, with 18 bases separating them. Per germline, CDR1 SGHDT and CDR2 YYEEEE. CDR3 size: 17 residues.

This chain's CDR3 is CASSPTNLAGRLGEQFF. CDR3 nucleotides: TGTGCCAGCAGTCCCACTAATCTAGCGGGACGTCTTGGTGAGCAGTTCTTC. This chain connects TRBV28 to TRBJ2-1; 9 bases line up with TRBD2. Trimming cost V 5 bases and J 9 bases; bases outside gene matches: 17. Per the germline V gene, CDR1 is MDHEN and CDR2 is SYDVKM. CDR3 length: 17 amino acids.

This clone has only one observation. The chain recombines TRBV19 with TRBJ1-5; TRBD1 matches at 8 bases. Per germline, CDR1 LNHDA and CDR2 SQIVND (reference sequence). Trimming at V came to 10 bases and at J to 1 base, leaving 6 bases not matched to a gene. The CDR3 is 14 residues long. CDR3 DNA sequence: TGTGCCACCGACAGGGGAGGGAGCAATCAGCCCCAGCATTTT. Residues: CATDRGGSNQPQHF.

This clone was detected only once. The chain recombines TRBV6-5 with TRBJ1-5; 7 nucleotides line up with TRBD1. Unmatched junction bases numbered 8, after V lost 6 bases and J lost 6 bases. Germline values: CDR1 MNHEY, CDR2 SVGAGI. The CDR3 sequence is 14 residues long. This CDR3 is CASSLDRVGQPQHF. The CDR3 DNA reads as TGTGCCAGCAGCCTTGACAGGGTTGGTCAGCCCCAGCATTTT.

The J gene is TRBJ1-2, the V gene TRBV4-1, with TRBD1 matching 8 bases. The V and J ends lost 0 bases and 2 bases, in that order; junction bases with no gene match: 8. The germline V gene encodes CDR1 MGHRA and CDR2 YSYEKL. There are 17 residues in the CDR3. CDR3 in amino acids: CASSQDGQGAQNYGYTF. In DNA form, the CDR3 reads TGCGCCAGCAGCCAAGATGGGCAGGGGGCGCAGAACTATGGCTACACCTTC.

In nucleotides, the CDR3 is TGTGCCAGCAGTCCGAGACTAGCGGACTACAATGAGCAGTTCTTC. It is translated as CASSPRLADYNEQFF. V is TRBV6-5 and J is TRBJ2-1; 9 nucleotides align to TRBD2. CDR1 MNHEY and CDR2 SVGAGI come from the germline V gene. This CDR3 comprises 15 residues. V gave up 5 bases and J gave up 3 bases; unmatched junction bases: 5.

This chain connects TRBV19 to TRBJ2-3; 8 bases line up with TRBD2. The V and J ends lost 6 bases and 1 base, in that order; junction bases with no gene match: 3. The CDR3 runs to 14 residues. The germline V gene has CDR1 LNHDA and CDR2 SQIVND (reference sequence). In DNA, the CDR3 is TGTGCCAGTAGGATGACTAGCGGCACAGATACGCAGTATTTT. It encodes CASRMTSGTDTQYF.

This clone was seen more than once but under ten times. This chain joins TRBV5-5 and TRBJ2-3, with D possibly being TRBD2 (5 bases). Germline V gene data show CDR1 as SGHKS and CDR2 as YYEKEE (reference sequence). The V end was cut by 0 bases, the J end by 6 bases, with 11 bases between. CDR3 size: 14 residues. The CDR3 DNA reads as TGTGCCAGCAGCTTGGGAGGGATTGTGGATACGCAGTATTTT. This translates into CASSLGGIVDTQYF.

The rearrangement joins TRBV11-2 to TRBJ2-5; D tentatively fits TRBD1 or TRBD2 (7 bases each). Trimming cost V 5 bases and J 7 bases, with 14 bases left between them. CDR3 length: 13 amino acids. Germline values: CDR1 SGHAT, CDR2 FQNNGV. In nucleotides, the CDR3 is TGTGCCAGCAGCCCAGGGGGGGGAGGGACCCAGTACTTC. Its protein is CASSPGGGGTQYF.

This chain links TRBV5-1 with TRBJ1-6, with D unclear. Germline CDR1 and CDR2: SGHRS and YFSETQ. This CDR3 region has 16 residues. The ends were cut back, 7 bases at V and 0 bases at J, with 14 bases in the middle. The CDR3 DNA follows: TGCGCCAGCTCGCGATCGGGTTCCTCCTATAATTCACCCCTCCACTTT. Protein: CASSRSGSSYNSPLHF.

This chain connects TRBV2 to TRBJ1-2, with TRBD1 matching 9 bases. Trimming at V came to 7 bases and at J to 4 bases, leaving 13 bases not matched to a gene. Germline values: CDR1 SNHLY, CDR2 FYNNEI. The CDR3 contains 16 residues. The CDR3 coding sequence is TGTGCCAGCATCCCGGGAGGGACAGGGAAGACCTATGGCTACACCTTC. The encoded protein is CASIPGGTGKTYGYTF.